Sequencing of this T cell receptor beta chain was carried out in a study of blood T cell repertoires in COVID-19. Study-level information: Acute and convalescent COVID-19 samples came from the United States, Italy and Spain.

In the authors' workflow: Reference gene primer amplification gave estimated nucleated cell counts. Only in-frame clones appear in the TCRdb table, and some are missing; sequencing was by immunoSEQ multiplex PCR. For V, J and clone size, that table is used; D and trimming come from the DNA. This sample has about 150,000 clones, with 88% found just once. Per germline, CDR1 LNHDA and CDR2 SQIVND (reference sequence). V lost 7 bases, J lost 7 bases, and 11 bases lay in between. The CDR3 is made up of 13 amino acids. The sample comprised peripheral blood. The chain combines TRBV19 with TRBJ1-6, with a tentative D call TRBD1 (5 bases). The sequence came from a woman in her 70s with acute or convalescent COVID-19. The CDR3 loop is CASTPGNNSPLHF. Written as DNA, the CDR3 is TGTGCCAGTACCCCAGGGAACAATTCACCCCTCCACTTT.